Given below is one T cell receptor (beta chain) in context. This sample stems from a study of blood T cell repertoires in COVID-19. Background on the study: Sample material is recorded as cDNA or gDNA derived from T cells, B-cell-depleted T cells, or PBMCs.

Profiled with immunoSEQ multiplex PCR; TCRdb holds only in-frame clones, not every one. This table holds about 200,000 clones, approximately 90% found once. Unmatched junction bases numbered 8, after V lost 5 bases and J lost 4 bases. The length of the CDR3 is 14 residues. The germline CDR1 and CDR2 sequences are SGHAT and FQNNGV. The chain combines TRBV11-2 with TRBJ2-7; 7 bases fit TRBD1. Sequencing input: peripheral blood. The sequence was collected from a man between 35 and 55 years old with active or convalescent COVID-19. CDR3 bases: TGTGCCAGCAGCCAAACCGGGACAGATTACGAGCAGTACTTC. Protein sequence: CASSQTGTDYEQYF.